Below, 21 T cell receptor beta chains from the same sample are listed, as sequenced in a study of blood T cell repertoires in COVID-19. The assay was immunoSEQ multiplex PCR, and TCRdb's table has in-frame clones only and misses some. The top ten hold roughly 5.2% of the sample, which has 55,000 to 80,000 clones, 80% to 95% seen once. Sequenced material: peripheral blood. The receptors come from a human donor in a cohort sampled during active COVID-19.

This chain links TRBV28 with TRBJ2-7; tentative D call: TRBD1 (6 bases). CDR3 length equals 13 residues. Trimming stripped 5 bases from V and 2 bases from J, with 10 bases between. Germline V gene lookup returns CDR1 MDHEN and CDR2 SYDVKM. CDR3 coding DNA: TGTGCCAGCAGTATTGGGGGCCCCTACGAGCAGTACTTC. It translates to CASSIGGPYEQYF.

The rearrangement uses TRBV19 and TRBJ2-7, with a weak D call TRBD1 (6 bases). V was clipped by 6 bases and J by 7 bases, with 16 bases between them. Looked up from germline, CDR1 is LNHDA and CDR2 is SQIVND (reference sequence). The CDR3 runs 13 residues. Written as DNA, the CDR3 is TGTGCCAGTAGCATAAGGACAGATCGGGAGCAGTACTTC. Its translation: CASSIRTDREQYF.

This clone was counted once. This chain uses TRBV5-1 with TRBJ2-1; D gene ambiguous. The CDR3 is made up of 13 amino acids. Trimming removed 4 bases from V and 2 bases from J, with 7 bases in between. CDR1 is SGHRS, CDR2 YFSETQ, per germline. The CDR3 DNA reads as TGCGCCAGCAGCACAGATCCCTACAATGAGCAGTTCTTC. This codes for CASSTDPYNEQFF.

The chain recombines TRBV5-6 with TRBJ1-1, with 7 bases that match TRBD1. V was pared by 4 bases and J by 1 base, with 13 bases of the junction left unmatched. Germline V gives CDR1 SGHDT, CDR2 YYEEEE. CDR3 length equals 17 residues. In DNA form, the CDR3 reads TGTGCCAGCAGCCCCGGCGGGTCCGGGACAGCGAACACTGAAGCTTTCTTT. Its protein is CASSPGGSGTANTEAFF.

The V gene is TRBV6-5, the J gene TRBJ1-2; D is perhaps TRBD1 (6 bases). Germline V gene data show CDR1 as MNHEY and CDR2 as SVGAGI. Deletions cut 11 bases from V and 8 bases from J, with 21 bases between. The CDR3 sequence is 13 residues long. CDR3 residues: CACQERGREGYTF. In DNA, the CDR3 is TGTGCCTGCCAAGAGAGGGGGAGGGAGGGCTACACCTTC.

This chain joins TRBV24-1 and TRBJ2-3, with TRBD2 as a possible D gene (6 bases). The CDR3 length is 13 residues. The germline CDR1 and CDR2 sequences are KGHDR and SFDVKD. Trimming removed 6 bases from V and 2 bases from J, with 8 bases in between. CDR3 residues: CATSRGLTDTQYF. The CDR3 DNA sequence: TGTGCCACCAGTCGGGGACTCACAGATACGCAGTATTTT.

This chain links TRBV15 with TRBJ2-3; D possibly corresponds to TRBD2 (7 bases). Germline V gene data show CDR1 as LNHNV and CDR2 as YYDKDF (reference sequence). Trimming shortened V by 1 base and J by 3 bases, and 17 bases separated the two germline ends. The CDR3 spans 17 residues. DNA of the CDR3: TGTGCCACCAGCAGAGGGGAGGGGGGGCCGTCGACAGATACGCAGTATTTT. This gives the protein CATSRGEGGPSTDTQYF.

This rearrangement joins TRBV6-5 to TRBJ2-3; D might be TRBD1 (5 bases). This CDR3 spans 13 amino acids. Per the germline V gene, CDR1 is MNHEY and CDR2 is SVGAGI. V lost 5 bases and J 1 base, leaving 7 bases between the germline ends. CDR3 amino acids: CASSTGRTDTQYF. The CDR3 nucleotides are TGTGCCAGCAGTACAGGCCGCACAGATACGCAGTATTTT.

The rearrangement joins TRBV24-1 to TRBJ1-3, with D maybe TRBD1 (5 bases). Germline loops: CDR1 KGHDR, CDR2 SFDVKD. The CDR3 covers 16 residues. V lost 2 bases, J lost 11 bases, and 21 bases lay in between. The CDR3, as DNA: TGTGCCACCAGTGATTCTCTCCCAGGGCAGCAGAACCCCATATATTTT. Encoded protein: CATSDSLPGQQNPIYF.

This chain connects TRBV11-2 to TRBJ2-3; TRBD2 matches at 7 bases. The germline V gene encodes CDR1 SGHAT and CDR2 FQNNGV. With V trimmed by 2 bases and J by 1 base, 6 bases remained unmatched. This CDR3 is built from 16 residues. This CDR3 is CASSLSSSGRTDTQYF. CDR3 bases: TGTGCCAGCAGCTTATCGTCTAGCGGACGCACAGATACGCAGTATTTT.

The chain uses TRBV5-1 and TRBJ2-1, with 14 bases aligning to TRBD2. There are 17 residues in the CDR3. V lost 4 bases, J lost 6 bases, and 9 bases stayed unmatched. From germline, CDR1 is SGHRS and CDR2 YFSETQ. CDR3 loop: CASSALIGTSGGNEQFF. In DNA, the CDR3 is TGCGCCAGCAGCGCGCTGATCGGGACTAGCGGGGGCAATGAGCAGTTCTTC.

The CDR3 is CASSLPSVGAETQYF. The CDR3 nucleotides read TGTGCCAGCAGTTTGCCTAGCGTGGGAGCAGAGACCCAGTACTTC. This chain links TRBV25-1 with TRBJ2-5, with a tentative D call TRBD2 (6 bases). The ends were cut back, 5 bases at V and 4 bases at J, with 17 bases in the middle. Germline CDR1 reads MGHDK; CDR2 reads SYGVNS. This CDR3 comprises 15 residues.

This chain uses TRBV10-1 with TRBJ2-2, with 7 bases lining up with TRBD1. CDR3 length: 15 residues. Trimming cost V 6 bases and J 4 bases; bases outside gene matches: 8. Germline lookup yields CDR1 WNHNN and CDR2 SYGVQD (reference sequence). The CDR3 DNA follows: TGCGCCAGCAGGCATCGGACAGGAGGCACCGGGGAGCTGTTTTTT. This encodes CASRHRTGGTGELFF.

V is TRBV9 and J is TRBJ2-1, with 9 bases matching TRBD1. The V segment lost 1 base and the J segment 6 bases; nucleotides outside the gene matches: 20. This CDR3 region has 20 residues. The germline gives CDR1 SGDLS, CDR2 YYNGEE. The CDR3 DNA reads TGTGCCAGCAGCGTACCCCCGGACTCTAATTGGGACAGGGTAAGCAATGAGCAGTTCTTC. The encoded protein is CASSVPPDSNWDRVSNEQFF.

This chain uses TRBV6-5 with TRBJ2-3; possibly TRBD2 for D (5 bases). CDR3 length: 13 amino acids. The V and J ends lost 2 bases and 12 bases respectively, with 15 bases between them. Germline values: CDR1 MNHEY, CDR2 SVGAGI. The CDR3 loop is CASSYGAGLSQYF. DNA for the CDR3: TGTGCCAGCAGTTACGGCGCGGGCCTATCACAGTATTTT.

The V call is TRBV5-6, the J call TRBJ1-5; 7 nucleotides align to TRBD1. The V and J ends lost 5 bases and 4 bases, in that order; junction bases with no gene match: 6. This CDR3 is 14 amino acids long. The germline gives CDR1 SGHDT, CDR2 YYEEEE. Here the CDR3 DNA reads TGTGCCAGCAGTTTTCGGGACAGAAATCAGCCCCAGCATTTT. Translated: CASSFRDRNQPQHF.

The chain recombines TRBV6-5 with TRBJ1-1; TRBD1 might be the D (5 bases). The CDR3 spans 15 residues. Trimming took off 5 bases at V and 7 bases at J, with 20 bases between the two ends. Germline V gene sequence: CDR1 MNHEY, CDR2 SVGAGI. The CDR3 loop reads CASSPRQGLVGEAFF. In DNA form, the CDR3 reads TGTGCCAGCAGTCCCCGCCAGGGTCTGGTTGGTGAAGCTTTCTTT.

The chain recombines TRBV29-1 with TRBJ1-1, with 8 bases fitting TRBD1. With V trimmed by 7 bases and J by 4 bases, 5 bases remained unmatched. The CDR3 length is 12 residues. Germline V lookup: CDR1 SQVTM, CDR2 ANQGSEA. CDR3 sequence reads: CSDDTGGTEAFF. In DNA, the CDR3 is TGCAGCGACGACACAGGGGGCACTGAAGCTTTCTTT.

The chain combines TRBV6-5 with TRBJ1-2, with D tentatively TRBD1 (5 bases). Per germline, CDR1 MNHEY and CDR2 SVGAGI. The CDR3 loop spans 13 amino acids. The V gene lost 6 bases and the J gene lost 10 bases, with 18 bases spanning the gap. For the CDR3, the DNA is TGTGCCAGCAGACAAGGGGAAGGGATTGACTACACCTTC. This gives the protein CASRQGEGIDYTF.

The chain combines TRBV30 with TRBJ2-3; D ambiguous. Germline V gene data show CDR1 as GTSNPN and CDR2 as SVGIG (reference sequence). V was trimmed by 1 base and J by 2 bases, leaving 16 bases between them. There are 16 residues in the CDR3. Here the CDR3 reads CAWSDSLTRNTDTQYF. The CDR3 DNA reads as TGTGCCTGGAGTGACTCCCTGACAAGAAACACAGATACGCAGTATTTT.

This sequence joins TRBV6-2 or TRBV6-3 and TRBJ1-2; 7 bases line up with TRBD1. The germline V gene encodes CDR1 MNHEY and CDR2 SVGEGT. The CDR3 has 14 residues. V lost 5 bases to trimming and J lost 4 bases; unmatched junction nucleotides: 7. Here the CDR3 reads CASSRAGTAYGYTF. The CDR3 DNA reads TGTGCCAGCAGTCGAGCCGGGACAGCCTATGGCTACACCTTC.